This note documents a single T cell receptor (beta chain) sequence. What it recognizes is unknown. The sequence runs out 3 residues before the end of the CDR3; the remainder is reconstructed from the germline J gene. This CDR3 is built from 14 residues. Trimming shortened V by 3 bases and J by 7 bases, and 10 bases separated the two germline ends. CDR1 is MNHNS, CDR2 SASEGT, per germline. Method: immunoSEQ multiplex PCR; TCRdb's copy keeps in-frame clones and lacks some. Altogether approximately 37,000 clones were found in the sample, and no singletons occur. This record comes from a study of T cell clonality in common variable immunodeficiency. Findings and caveats of the study: TCRbeta clonality was increased in CVID versus healthy controls. In common variable immunodeficiency, TCR beta chains reportedly carried fewer deletions and N-nucleotide insertions.

The V call is TRBV6-1, the J call TRBJ1-6; D might be TRBD1 (6 bases). This TCR came from a person between 18 and 75 years old in good health. The sequenced sample consisted of peripheral blood mononuclear cells. The CDR3 bases that were read are TGTGCCAGCAGTGATCCGGGACAAAATTCACCC. It is translated as CASSDPGQNSP. The entire CDR3 reads CASSDPGQNSPLHF.